This paragraph covers one T cell receptor (beta chain) sequence. Its specificity is not known. This entry comes from a study of T cells in Graves' hyperthyroidism and ophthalmopathy. Study results and limitations: Using 13 V-J features, a model discriminated ophthalmopathy from stable hyperthyroidism. Most thyroid clonotypes expanded above 0.001 were also detected in blood.

Template material for amplifying TCR beta CDR3 regions consisted of RNA transcripts. Carried out on the TCR CDR3, a first-round RT-PCR used the HTBI primer set. Using its own MiXCR run on the multiplex PCR reads, TCRdb lists one record per CDR3 protein. The data show some 560,000 distinct CDR3 sequences, around 14% seen once. Germline V CDR1 and CDR2: SEHNR, FQNEAQ (reference sequence). The length of the CDR3 is 15 residues. Unmatched junction bases numbered 7, after V lost 5 bases and J lost 2 bases. Source material for PBMCs was roughly 10 ml fresh peripheral blood. The sequence was obtained from a woman younger than 45 with Graves' hyperthyroidism. The sequenced material came from blood. The chain carries TRBV7-9 and TRBJ2-3; TRBD1 matches 7 bases. The CDR3 sequence: CASSPNRGPTDTQYF. CDR3 coding DNA: TGTGCCAGCAGCCCTAACAGGGGTCCCACAGATACGCAGTATTTT.